The 21 T cell receptor beta chains below come from one sample, sequenced in a study of blood T cell repertoires in COVID-19. TCRdb's copy holds only in-frame clones and misses some; the assay was immunoSEQ multiplex PCR. The sample records about 140,000 clones, approximately 80% being singletons. The sample taken for sequencing was peripheral blood. Every receptor here comes from a human donor in a cohort sampled during active COVID-19.

This chain links TRBV29-1 with TRBJ1-1; unclear D gene. Deletions cut 2 bases from V and 4 bases from J, with 11 bases between. The CDR3 spans 13 residues. In germline, CDR1 is SQVTM, CDR2 ANQGSEA. The CDR3 DNA follows: TGCAGCGTTGAACACCCTTCGGGCACTGAAGCTTTCTTT. Its protein product is CSVEHPSGTEAFF.

The V call is TRBV7-2, the J call TRBJ1-6; 7 bases fit TRBD1. V lost 4 bases and J lost 7; bases outside the gene matches: 7. The CDR3 covers 15 residues. The V gene's germline CDR1 is SGHTA and CDR2 FQGNSA. For the CDR3, the DNA is TGTGCCAGCAGCTCCTTTCCGGGACAGAATTCACCCCTCCACTTT. Translated: CASSSFPGQNSPLHF. Full variable domain (missing parts from reference TRBV7-2 and TRBJ1-6): GAGVSQSPSNKVTEKGKDVELRCDPISGHTALYWYRQSLGQGLEFLIYFQGNSAPDKSGLPSDRFSAERTGGSVSTLTIQRTQQEDSAVYLCASSSFPGQNSPLHFGNGTRLTVT.

The gene calls are TRBV5-4 and TRBJ2-6; TRBD1 matches 11 bases. The germline V gene has CDR1 SGHNT and CDR2 YYREEE (reference sequence). The CDR3 is made up of 19 amino acids. V shed 3 bases and J 0 bases; nucleotides not matched to a gene: 8. The CDR3 bases are TGTGCCAGCAGCTACGGGACAGGGGGACTGAACTCTGGGGCCAACGTCCTGACTTTC. It translates to CASSYGTGGLNSGANVLTF.

The rearrangement joins TRBV2 to TRBJ2-5; 10 positions agree with TRBD1. The germline V gene has CDR1 SNHLY and CDR2 FYNNEI. V shed 5 bases, J shed 5 bases, and the junction held 8 bases outside the gene matches. The CDR3 has 15 residues. The CDR3: CASSPDRGVRETQYF. The CDR3 DNA follows: TGTGCCAGCAGTCCGGACAGGGGGGTCCGGGAGACCCAGTACTTC.

V is TRBV9 and J is TRBJ2-1, with TRBD2 matching 8 bases. The trim removed 2 bases at V and 8 bases at J, leaving 3 bases unmatched. This CDR3 spans 13 amino acids. CDR1 and CDR2 (germline): SGDLS, YYNGEE. The CDR3 loop reads CASSVGAGDEQFF. For the CDR3, the DNA is TGTGCCAGCAGCGTGGGAGCGGGGGATGAGCAGTTCTTC.

The chain recombines TRBV7-9 with TRBJ1-1, with D uncertain. CDR1 SEHNR and CDR2 FQNEAQ come from the germline V gene (reference sequence). This CDR3 spans 15 amino acids. The germline V and J ends were trimmed by 4 bases and 1 base, with 13 bases remaining between them. The CDR3 nucleotides read TGTGCCAGCAGCTCCCGTCAGGAGGGGAACACTGAAGCTTTCTTT. This encodes CASSSRQEGNTEAFF. The whole variable domain, remainder taken from reference TRBV7-9 and TRBJ1-1, is DTGVSQNPRHKITKRGQNVTFRCDPISEHNRLYWYRQTLGQGPEFLTYFQNEAQLEKSRLLSDRFSAERPKGSFSTLEIQRTEQGDSAMYLCASSSRQEGNTEAFFGQGTRLTVV.

This chain links TRBV5-6 with TRBJ1-1, with 9 positions matching TRBD1. CDR1 and CDR2 (germline): SGHDT, YYEEEE. CDR3 size: 15 residues. Trimming cost V 0 bases and J 1 base; bases outside gene matches: 1. The CDR3 protein is CASSLGDRENTEAFF. The CDR3 region has the DNA TGTGCCAGCAGCTTGGGGGACAGGGAGAACACTGAAGCTTTCTTT.

The chain recombines TRBV28 with TRBJ1-5; D gene uncertain. V gave up 3 bases and J gave up 9 bases, with 12 bases separating them. The germline V gene encodes CDR1 MDHEN and CDR2 SYDVKM. This CDR3 spans 13 amino acids. The CDR3 sequence is CASSLDELRPQHF. CDR3 DNA: TGTGCCAGCAGTTTGGATGAACTAAGGCCCCAGCATTTT.

The CDR3 spells CASSQGTRGTDTQYF. The CDR3 coding sequence is TGTGCCAGCAGCCAGGGGACTAGGGGTACAGATACGCAGTATTTT. The rearrangement uses TRBV3-1 (or the pseudogene TRBV3-2) and TRBJ2-3; 8 nucleotides line up with TRBD2. Trimming removed 3 bases from V and 3 bases from J; junction bases left unmatched: 5. Germline V gene lookup returns CDR1 LGHDT and CDR2 YNNKEL (reference sequence). The CDR3 loop spans 15 amino acids.

The chain is built from TRBV7-2 and TRBJ1-1; D is perhaps TRBD1 (5 bases). The CDR3 runs to 13 residues. V lost 3 bases and J 11 bases, leaving 16 bases between the germline ends. The V gene's germline CDR1 is SGHTA and CDR2 FQGNSA. The CDR3 spells CASSLRVGTVAFF. The DNA of the CDR3 is TGTGCCAGCAGCTTGAGGGTGGGGACTGTGGCTTTCTTT.

V and J are TRBV19 and TRBJ2-7, with 7 bases matching TRBD2. V gave up 5 bases and J gave up 1 base; unmatched junction bases: 5. Germline CDR1 reads LNHDA; CDR2 reads SQIVND (reference sequence). The CDR3 runs to 14 residues. CDR3 DNA sequence: TGTGCCAGTAGTGCCCGGGAGGTATCCTACGAGCAGTACTTC. Translated: CASSAREVSYEQYF.

The chain is built from TRBV9 and TRBJ1-1, with TRBD1 identical over 7 bases. This CDR3 has 13 residues. Germline V gives CDR1 SGDLS, CDR2 YYNGEE. V lost 10 bases, J lost 1 base, and 7 bases stayed unmatched. The CDR3 here is CARPTGRNTEAFF. The CDR3 DNA reads as TGTGCCCGCCCGACAGGGAGGAACACTGAAGCTTTCTTT. The full variable domain, in which reference TRBV9 and TRBJ1-1 provide the parts outside the CDR3, is DSGVTQTPKHLITATGQRVTLRCSPRSGDLSVYWYQQSLDQGLQFLIQYYNGEERAKGNILERFSAQQFPDLHSELNLSSLELGDSALYFCARPTGRNTEAFFGQGTRLTVV.

The chain is built from TRBV4-3 and TRBJ2-3; the D gene is possibly TRBD2 (7 bases). The CDR3 is 19 amino acids. The germline V gene has CDR1 LGHNA and CDR2 YSLEER. Trimming stripped 5 bases from V and 5 bases from J, with 29 bases between. As DNA, the CDR3 is TGCGCCAGCAGCTCAAGAACAAACAGGGCTAGCGGTGGGGGAGATACGCAGTATTTT. The encoded protein is CASSSRTNRASGGGDTQYF.

V is TRBV7-9 and J is TRBJ2-1; 10 bases match TRBD2. The germline V gene encodes CDR1 SEHNR and CDR2 FQNEAQ (reference sequence). The CDR3 is made up of 16 amino acids. The V and J ends lost 5 bases and 3 bases, in that order; junction bases with no gene match: 7. CDR3: CASSPVAGGLYNEQFF. The DNA for the CDR3 is TGTGCCAGCAGCCCAGTAGCGGGGGGCCTCTACAATGAGCAGTTCTTC.

The chain recombines TRBV6-1 with TRBJ1-5, with D unclear. This CDR3 contains 13 residues. The V and J ends lost 1 base and 9 bases respectively, with 10 bases between them. Looked up from germline, CDR1 is MNHNS and CDR2 is SASEGT. The DNA of the CDR3 is TGTGCCAGCAGTGAAGGACTCGGTCCGCCCCAGCATTTT. Its translation: CASSEGLGPPQHF.

The chain combines TRBV7-3 with TRBJ2-7, with TRBD1 matching 10 bases. CDR3 length equals 14 residues. The germline V gene has CDR1 SGHTA and CDR2 FQGTGA. Germline trimming cut 8 bases from V and 3 bases from J; bases unmatched to any gene: 7. For the CDR3, the DNA is TGTGCCAGCTCAACCGGGACAGGGGACTACGAGCAGTACTTC. Translating it yields CASSTGTGDYEQYF.

This clone was seen more than once but under ten times. The sample has other DNA sequences that encode this CDR3 too. This chain joins TRBV5-6 and TRBJ2-3; TRBD2 agrees at 7 bases. The CDR3 runs 16 residues. CDR1 is SGHDT and CDR2 is YYEEEE in the germline V gene. The V and J ends lost 0 bases and 4 bases, in that order; junction bases with no gene match: 8. The CDR3 DNA reads TGTGCCAGCAGCTTGGTGGGGCTAGCGGTTGCAGATACGCAGTATTTT. As protein: CASSLVGLAVADTQYF.

The chain carries TRBV3-1 (or the pseudogene TRBV3-2) and TRBJ1-1; the D gene is possibly TRBD1 (5 bases). The CDR3 length is 13 residues. Trimming took off 3 bases at V and 4 bases at J, with 9 bases between the two ends. Germline CDR1 LGHDT, CDR2 YNNKEL (reference sequence). The DNA of the CDR3 is TGTGCCAGCAGCCACGGAGGGGTCACTGAAGCTTTCTTT. This encodes CASSHGGVTEAFF.

The CDR3 reads CASLQISRNNYGYTF. The CDR3 DNA reads TGTGCCAGCCTACAGATTTCCCGAAATAACTATGGCTACACCTTC. The chain has TRBV19 and TRBJ1-2; no reliable D call. V lost 9 bases to trimming and J lost 1 base, with 18 bases between them. CDR3 size: 15 residues. In germline, CDR1 is LNHDA, CDR2 SQIVND (reference sequence).

This clone has only one observation. The chain has TRBV5-8 and TRBJ1-4, with 9 bases fitting TRBD1. The CDR3 contains 14 residues. J was trimmed by 6 bases and V by 1 base; bases with no gene match: 1. Germline CDR1 SGHTS, CDR2 YDEGEE. The CDR3, as DNA: TGTGCCAGCAGCTTGCGGACAGGGGATGAAAAACTGTTTTTT. Translating gives CASSLRTGDEKLFF.

Only a few counts were recorded for this clone. The chain joins TRBV27 to TRBJ2-7, with 7 positions matching TRBD1. Losses at the gene ends were 8 bases for V and 3 bases for J; bases not matched to a gene: 7. The germline V gene encodes CDR1 MNHEY and CDR2 SMNVEV (reference sequence). The CDR3 is made up of 13 amino acids. Here the CDR3 DNA reads TGTGCCAGCGACAGGGAGTCGGTCTACGAGCAGTACTTC. Translating it yields CASDRESVYEQYF.